A single T cell receptor (beta chain) is shown here with its context. Its antigen is currently unknown. Per germline, CDR1 SEHNR and CDR2 FQNEAQ (reference sequence). The CDR3 loop spans 12 amino acids. V was cut by 1 base and J by 8 bases, with 8 bases left in between. This sample stems from a study of shared clonotypes between healthy human individuals. General observations from the study: Clonotype sharing among donors likely depends on sequencing depth. Estimated clonotype richness was generally higher in naive than memory subsets.

Naive CD8 cells comprised CD45RO-negative, CCR7-positively selected cells, excluding terminally differentiated effector memory CD45RA+ cells. Repertoires were generated with immunoSEQ multiplex PCR, while TCRdb's copy carries only in-frame clones and drops some. The data hold about 800,000 clones, with 95% to 97% observed a single time. This clonotype was obtained from a man in his thirties or forties in good health. Sequencing input: naive CD8+ T cells sorted from blood. The J gene is TRBJ1-1, the V gene TRBV7-9, with D unresolved. Written as DNA, the CDR3 is TGTGCCAGCAGCTTAGATCTAGGAGAAGCTTTCTTT. Translated, it gives CASSLDLGEAFF.